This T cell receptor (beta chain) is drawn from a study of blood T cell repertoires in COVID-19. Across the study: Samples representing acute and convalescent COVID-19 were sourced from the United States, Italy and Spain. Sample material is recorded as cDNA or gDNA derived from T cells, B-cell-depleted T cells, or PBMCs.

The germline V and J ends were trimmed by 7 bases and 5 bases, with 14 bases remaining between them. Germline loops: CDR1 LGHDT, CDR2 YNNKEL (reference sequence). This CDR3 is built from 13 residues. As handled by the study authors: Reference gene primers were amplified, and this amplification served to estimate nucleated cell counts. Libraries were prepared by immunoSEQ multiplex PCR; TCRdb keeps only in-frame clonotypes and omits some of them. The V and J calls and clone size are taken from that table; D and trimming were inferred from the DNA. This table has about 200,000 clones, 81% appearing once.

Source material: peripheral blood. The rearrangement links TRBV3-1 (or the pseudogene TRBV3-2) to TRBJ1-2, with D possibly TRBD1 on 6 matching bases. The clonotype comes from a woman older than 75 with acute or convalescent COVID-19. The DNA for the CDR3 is TGTGCCAGCATATCGTCCCAGGGGTATGGCTACACCTTC. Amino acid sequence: CASISSQGYGYTF.